This passage covers 16 T cell receptor beta chains from one sample sequenced in a study of T cell repertoires in aging, cancer and after chemotherapy (dated by TCRdb to between 2018 and 2021). The listed sequencing device is Illumina MiSeq. Rearranged TRB sequences spanning V, D and J segments were amplified in a multiplex touch-down PCR with a mixed TRB-A/B primer pool. The public reads were reprocessed in TCRdb via fastp at Q25 and MiXCR, keeping in-frame beta chains. Entries that share a CDR3 protein sequence are merged under the most common genes and DNA. Across this sample there are 9,500 to 15,000 distinct CDR3 sequences, with about 31% seen only once. The ten largest make up about a tenth of the sample. TCR beta rearrangements were amplified from genomic DNA extracted from peripheral blood rather than from sorted cells or RNA. The sequencing input was blood. Receptors originate from a human donor in good health. The donor label of this sample is uncertain.

The chain employs TRBV27 and TRBJ1-2, with a possible D match to TRBD1 (5 bases). This CDR3 comprises 15 residues. Germline CDR1 reads MNHEY; CDR2 reads SMNVEV (reference sequence). Trimming removed 2 bases at V and 4 bases at J, with 14 bases between. CDR3 in amino acids: CASSLMRGVRYGYTF. CDR3 nucleotide sequence: TGTGCCAGCAGTTTAATGAGGGGTGTACGCTATGGCTACACCTTC.

This chain joins TRBV20-1 and TRBJ2-1; tentatively, D is TRBD1 (6 bases). Trimming pared 6 bases from V and 0 bases from J, leaving 12 bases between. The germline V gene encodes CDR1 DFQATT and CDR2 SNEGSKA (reference sequence). The CDR3 extends over 14 amino acids. The CDR3 reads CSALRTVSYNEQFF. For the CDR3, the DNA is TGCAGTGCCCTCAGGACAGTCTCCTACAATGAGCAGTTCTTC.

In its sample, this clonotype was seen a few times. The DNA of the CDR3 is TGTGCCAGCAGTCCAGGGGCCAGCGAGCAGTACTTC. Protein sequence: CASSPGASEQYF. This rearrangement joins TRBV5-6 to TRBJ2-7, with D tentatively TRBD1 (6 bases). Germline V gene sequence: CDR1 SGHDT, CDR2 YYEEEE. The CDR3 is 12 amino acids. With 5 bases removed from V and 6 bases from J, the gap between germline ends came to 12 bases.

This clonotype came up a few times. V and J are TRBV6-4 and TRBJ2-3; D call uncertain. The CDR3 is 15 amino acids. With 3 bases removed from V and 0 bases from J, the gap between germline ends came to 10 bases. Per germline, CDR1 MRHNA and CDR2 SNTAGT. As DNA, the CDR3 is TGTGCCAGCAGTGAGGTGGCAGAAAGCACAGATACGCAGTATTTT. Amino acid sequence: CASSEVAESTDTQYF.

The rearrangement uses TRBV13 and TRBJ2-1, with D possibly being TRBD2 (6 bases). V was trimmed by 8 bases and J by 5 bases, leaving 16 bases between them. The CDR3 runs to 14 residues. CDR1 is PRHDT and CDR2 is FYEKMQ in the germline V gene (reference sequence). The CDR3: CASPLFVADNEQFF. The CDR3 nucleotides are TGTGCCAGCCCCCTTTTTGTAGCGGACAATGAGCAGTTCTTC.

The chain joins TRBV30 to TRBJ2-1; D may be TRBD1 (6 bases). V was shortened by 2 bases and J by 10 bases, with 15 bases between the two germline ends. The CDR3 loop spans 13 amino acids. CDR1 is GTSNPN, CDR2 SVGIG, per germline (reference sequence). The CDR3 sequence: CAWSLRRGYEQFF. The DNA of the CDR3 is TGTGCCTGGAGTCTTCGTAGGGGGTACGAGCAGTTCTTC.

This chain connects TRBV6-1 to TRBJ2-5; TRBD2 matches at 13 bases. Per germline, CDR1 MNHNS and CDR2 SASEGT. This CDR3 region has 16 residues. V gave up 6 bases and J gave up 4 bases; unmatched junction bases: 8. The CDR3, as DNA: TGTGCCAGCAGATTTACTAGCGGGGGGGCCTTAGAGACCCAGTACTTC. Translating it yields CASRFTSGGALETQYF.

Within the sample, this clonotype is medium-sized. V is TRBV27 and J is TRBJ2-6; tentative D call: TRBD1 (7 bases). Trimming pared 5 bases from V and 2 bases from J, leaving 10 bases between. The length of the CDR3 is 15 residues. The germline V gene encodes CDR1 MNHEY and CDR2 SMNVEV (reference sequence). The CDR3 protein is CASSGGTAGANVLTF. The CDR3 nucleotides are TGTGCCAGCAGTGGAGGGACAGCTGGGGCCAACGTCCTGACTTTC.

This clonotype is classed as medium-sized. The chain combines TRBV6-5 with TRBJ2-7; TRBD2 might be the D (6 bases). The CDR3 length is 13 residues. Germline assignment: CDR1 MNHEY and CDR2 SVGAGI. Trimming removed 1 base at V and 6 bases at J, with 10 bases between. The CDR3 loop reads CASSYLTGGEQYF. The CDR3 coding sequence is TGTGCCAGCAGTTACTTAACCGGGGGCGAGCAGTACTTC.

This rearrangement joins TRBV29-1 to TRBJ2-1; D uncertain. The germline V gene has CDR1 SQVTM and CDR2 ANQGSEA. This CDR3 spans 19 amino acids. Trimming cost V 0 bases and J 1 base, with 22 bases left between them. In DNA form, the CDR3 reads TGCAGCGTTGAAGATGCCTTGGAGACCTTAAGTTTATCCTACAATGAGCAGTTCTTC. This gives the protein CSVEDALETLSLSYNEQFF.

This clonotype was found a few times. This rearrangement joins TRBV5-4 to TRBJ2-1; D may be TRBD1 or TRBD2 (6 bases each). Germline CDR1 reads SGHNT; CDR2 reads YYREEE (reference sequence). CDR3 size: 16 residues. The V end was cut by 3 bases, the J end by 10 bases, with 23 bases between. DNA for the CDR3: TGTGCCAGCAGCTGGGGGGCAGATGAGCCCTCTACGGAGCAGTTCTTC. Amino acids: CASSWGADEPSTEQFF.

The chain links TRBV5-6 to TRBJ2-5; D is possibly TRBD2 (5 bases). The CDR3 is 14 residues long. Trimming took off 5 bases at V and 5 bases at J, with 16 bases between the two ends. The germline CDR1 and CDR2 sequences are SGHDT and YYEEEE. The CDR3 spells CASRWRRAMETQYF. In DNA form, the CDR3 reads TGTGCCAGCAGATGGCGGCGGGCAATGGAGACCCAGTACTTC.

The genes are TRBV6-1 and TRBJ1-1; TRBD1 matches at 9 bases. The CDR3 loop spans 14 amino acids. From germline, CDR1 is MNHNS and CDR2 SASEGT. With 6 bases clipped from V and 0 bases from J, the junction kept 2 bases outside the gene matches. The CDR3 protein is CASRDRGLNTEAFF. The CDR3, as DNA: TGTGCCAGCAGGGACAGGGGATTGAACACTGAAGCTTTCTTT.

By its share, this clonotype is medium-sized (0.01 to 0.1%). The chain couples TRBV29-1 to TRBJ1-2, with TRBD1 identical over 8 bases. J lost 4 bases, V lost 0 bases, and 4 bases had no gene match. This CDR3 is built from 14 residues. The germline CDR1 and CDR2 sequences are SQVTM and ANQGSEA. The CDR3 loop reads CSVEESGQGYGYTF. CDR3 DNA: TGCAGCGTTGAAGAATCAGGACAGGGCTATGGCTACACCTTC.

In this sample, this clonotype turned up a few times. This chain connects TRBV5-4 to TRBJ1-2; D is uncertain. V was pared by 0 bases and J by 8 bases, with 8 bases between. There are 12 residues in the CDR3. Germline V gene sequence: CDR1 SGHNT, CDR2 YYREEE (reference sequence). This chain's CDR3 is CASSLEGNGYTF. Written as DNA, the CDR3 is TGTGCCAGCAGCTTGGAAGGAAACGGCTACACCTTC.

CDR3 amino acids: CASSPRQGDNEKLFF. CDR3 nucleotide sequence: TGTGCCAGCAGCCCCCGACAGGGGGATAATGAAAAACTGTTTTTT. This chain uses TRBV5-4 with TRBJ1-4, with TRBD1 matching over 9 bases. After removal of 4 bases from V and 4 bases from J, the junction contained 5 bases not matched to a gene. The germline CDR1 and CDR2 sequences are SGHNT and YYREEE (reference sequence). The CDR3 has 15 amino acids.